A selection of T cell receptor beta chains follows, all from one sample in a study of human T cells and chemical hapten exposure. MiXCR, applied by TCRdb to the RACE reads, yields one record per CDR3 protein. The profile shows 130,000 or so distinct CDR3 sequences, 9% to 10% of them singletons. The sample was whole blood. The receptors were gathered from a male donor in good health. Some clones in this sample may be carry-over from other donors' samples. CDR3s include the opening cysteine and the closing phenylalanine or tryptophan. The D gene is left open where the match is weak. Only some rows state a clone size, as once, few, many or a class for expanded clones.

V: TRBV20-1; size: few; J: TRBJ2-7; D: TRBD1; CDR3: CSARDRPYEQYF; DNA: TGCAGTGCCAGGGACAGACCCTACGAGCAGTACTTC
V: TRBV2; size: NA; J: TRBJ2-5; D: NA; CDR3: CASSSSGTQETQYF; DNA: TGTGCCAGCAGTTCCTCAGGGACACAAGAGACCCAGTACTTC
V: TRBV5-1; size: many; J: TRBJ1-1; D: NA; CDR3: CASSPQGGTEAFF; DNA: TGCGCCAGCAGCCCACAGGGTGGCACTGAAGCTTTCTTT
V: TRBV6-6; size: NA; J: TRBJ2-6; D: NA; CDR3: CASSYHSSGGSSGANVLTF; DNA: TGTGCCAGCAGTTACCACAGTAGTGGGGGAAGCTCTGGGGCCAACGTCCTGACTTTC
V: TRBV20-1; size: many; J: TRBJ2-1; D: TRBD2; CDR3: CSASLAGGSPYNEQFF; DNA: TGCAGTGCTAGCTTAGCGGGGGGCAGTCCCTACAATGAGCAGTTCTTC
V: TRBV7-2; size: few; J: TRBJ2-3; D: TRBD2; CDR3: CASSSVARGLAGDTQYF; DNA: TGTGCCAGCAGCTCCGTGGCCAGGGGACTAGCGGGAGATACGCAGTATTTT
V: TRBV2; size: NA; J: TRBJ2-7; D: TRBD1; CDR3: CASSEGTGTSYEQYF; DNA: TGTGCCAGCAGTGAGGGGACAGGGACCTCCTACGAGCAGTACTTC
V: TRBV5-1; size: many; J: TRBJ2-5; D: TRBD1; CDR3: CASSRDRKETQYF; DNA: TGCGCCAGCAGCCGGGACAGGAAAGAGACCCAGTACTTC
V: TRBV7-9; size: NA; J: TRBJ2-1; D: NA; CDR3: CASSFNPRGTRFF; DNA: TGTGCCAGCAGTTTTAACCCCAGAGGGACACGGTTCTTC
V: TRBV29-1; size: few; J: TRBJ2-4; D: TRBD1; CDR3: CSVEWDRKNIQYF; DNA: TGCAGCGTTGAATGGGACAGAAAAAACATTCAGTACTTC
V: TRBV12-3/TRBV12-4; size: many; J: TRBJ1-1; D: NA; CDR3: CASSPDSTEAFF; DNA: TGTGCCAGCAGTCCAGACAGTACTGAAGCTTTCTTT
V: TRBV29-1; size: NA; J: TRBJ2-7; D: TRBD1; CDR3: CSVDVRQGASRQLSYEQYF; DNA: TGCAGCGTTGATGTAAGACAGGGGGCCTCGCGGCAGCTTTCCTACGAGCAGTACTTC
V: TRBV5-4; size: NA; J: TRBJ1-2; D: NA; CDR3: CASSLLIGAYTF; DNA: TGTGCCAGCAGCTTGTTGATAGGGGCCTACACCTTC
V: TRBV6-5; size: few; J: TRBJ1-3; D: NA; CDR3: CASSPSGGSGNTIYF; DNA: TGTGCCAGCAGTCCTTCGGGGGGAAGTGGAAACACCATATATTTT
V: TRBV12-3/TRBV12-4; size: many; J: TRBJ2-7; D: NA; CDR3: CASSRFSGHIREQYF; DNA: TGTGCCAGCAGTCGTTTTAGCGGACACATACGGGAGCAGTACTTC
V: TRBV9; size: few; J: TRBJ2-7; D: TRBD2; CDR3: CASSGGGSEYEQYF; DNA: TGTGCCAGCAGCGGCGGGGGATCGGAGTACGAGCAGTACTTC
V: TRBV19; size: many; J: TRBJ2-1; D: TRBD2; CDR3: CASSVRTSGRDYNEQFF; DNA: TGTGCCAGTAGTGTCCGGACTAGCGGGAGGGATTACAATGAGCAGTTCTTC
V: TRBV20-1; size: NA; J: TRBJ1-1; D: NA; CDR3: CSARGSQTDTEAFF; DNA: TGCAGTGCTAGAGGGTCTCAAACGGACACTGAAGCTTTCTTT
V: TRBV6-5; size: many; J: TRBJ1-1; D: NA; CDR3: CASSYLPLGNMNTEAFF; DNA: TGTGCCAGCAGTTACTTGCCTCTGGGGAACATGAACACTGAAGCTTTCTTT
V: TRBV25-1; size: NA; J: TRBJ1-6; D: NA; CDR3: CASSAQANSPLHF; DNA: TGTGCCAGCAGTGCCCAAGCAAATTCACCCCTCCACTTT
V: TRBV5-4; size: NA; J: TRBJ1-2; D: TRBD1; CDR3: CASSGKDRDIGYTF; DNA: TGTGCCAGCAGCGGAAAGGACAGGGACATTGGCTACACCTTC
V: TRBV29-1; size: many; J: TRBJ1-1; D: NA; CDR3: CSVSTAGLNTEAFF; DNA: TGCAGCGTGTCGACGGCAGGGTTGAACACTGAAGCTTTCTTT
V: TRBV18; size: NA; J: TRBJ1-1; D: NA; CDR3: CASSPPKGRDRNTEAFF; DNA: TGTGCCAGCTCACCACCAAAGGGCAGGGATCGGAACACTGAAGCTTTCTTT
V: TRBV4-3; size: NA; J: TRBJ2-1; D: NA; CDR3: CASSQESGTEQFF; DNA: TGCGCCAGCAGCCAAGAGTCAGGGACTGAGCAGTTCTTC
V: TRBV6-5; size: many; J: TRBJ2-1; D: NA; CDR3: CASRTSGTAFYNEQFF; DNA: TGTGCCAGCAGGACTTCCGGGACGGCTTTCTACAATGAGCAGTTCTTC
V: TRBV12-3/TRBV12-4; size: NA; J: TRBJ1-2; D: NA; CDR3: CASSFSRTANYGYTF; DNA: TGTGCCAGCAGTTTCAGCCGAACCGCTAACTATGGCTACACCTTC
V: TRBV20-1; size: many; J: TRBJ1-6; D: NA; CDR3: CSARDLFGNSPLHF; DNA: TGCAGTGCTAGAGATCTGTTTGGGAATTCACCCCTCCACTTT
V: TRBV4-3; size: many; J: TRBJ2-7; D: NA; CDR3: CASSAGQNYEQYF; DNA: TGCGCCAGCAGCGCGGGACAGAACTACGAGCAGTACTTC
V: TRBV6-1; size: medium-sized; J: TRBJ2-3; D: TRBD2; CDR3: CASSGLAGGPDTQYF; DNA: TGTGCCAGCAGTGGACTAGCGGGGGGGCCAGATACGCAGTATTTT
V: TRBV20-1; size: few; J: TRBJ2-3; D: TRBD2; CDR3: CSARASGRILDTQYF; DNA: TGCAGTGCTAGGGCTAGCGGGAGAATTTTAGATACGCAGTATTTT
V: TRBV29-1; size: NA; J: TRBJ2-7; D: NA; CDR3: CSAKDSFSYEQYF; DNA: TGCAGCGCAAAGGACAGTTTCTCCTACGAGCAGTACTTC
V: TRBV5-1; size: NA; J: TRBJ2-2; D: TRBD1; CDR3: CASSPGQGYTGELFF; DNA: TGCGCCAGCAGCCCGGGACAGGGGTACACCGGGGAGCTGTTTTTT
V: TRBV27; size: few; J: TRBJ1-6; D: NA; CDR3: CASSITTVSYNSPLHF; DNA: TGTGCCAGCAGTATAACTACAGTGTCGTATAATTCACCCCTCCACTTT
V: TRBV9; size: many; J: TRBJ2-1; D: TRBD2; CDR3: CASSPPSGAYYNEQFF; DNA: TGTGCCAGCAGCCCCCCTAGCGGGGCTTACTACAATGAGCAGTTCTTC
V: TRBV18; size: many; J: TRBJ2-3; D: NA; CDR3: CASRPWGDTQYF; DNA: TGTGCCAGTCGACCGTGGGGAGATACGCAGTATTTT
V: TRBV4-3; size: NA; J: TRBJ1-5; D: NA; CDR3: CASSQDLRGRKPQHF; DNA: TGCGCCAGCAGCCAAGATCTAAGGGGGAGGAAGCCCCAGCATTTT
V: TRBV11-2; size: NA; J: TRBJ2-7; D: NA; CDR3: CASHRGGSYEQYF; DNA: TGTGCCAGCCACCGTGGCGGATCCTACGAGCAGTACTTC
V: TRBV20-1; size: few; J: TRBJ2-5; D: NA; CDR3: CSASIPGEGETQYF; DNA: TGCAGTGCTAGTATCCCAGGGGAGGGGGAGACCCAGTACTTC
V: TRBV14; size: many; J: TRBJ2-4; D: NA; CDR3: CASSQLGREPYSQNIQYF; DNA: TGTGCCAGCAGCCAATTAGGTCGGGAGCCCTATTCCCAAAACATTCAGTACTTC
V: TRBV2; size: NA; J: TRBJ2-6; D: NA; CDR3: CASSVGNSGANVLTF; DNA: TGTGCCAGCAGTGTTGGCAACTCTGGGGCCAACGTCCTGACTTTC
V: TRBV20-1; size: many; J: TRBJ2-1; D: NA; CDR3: CSAFRAAFYNEQFF; DNA: TGCAGTGCTTTTAGGGCCGCGTTCTACAATGAGCAGTTCTTC
V: TRBV5-1; size: few; J: TRBJ1-1; D: NA; CDR3: CASSLDTTPTEAFF; DNA: TGCGCCAGCAGCTTGGACACCACCCCCACTGAAGCTTTCTTT